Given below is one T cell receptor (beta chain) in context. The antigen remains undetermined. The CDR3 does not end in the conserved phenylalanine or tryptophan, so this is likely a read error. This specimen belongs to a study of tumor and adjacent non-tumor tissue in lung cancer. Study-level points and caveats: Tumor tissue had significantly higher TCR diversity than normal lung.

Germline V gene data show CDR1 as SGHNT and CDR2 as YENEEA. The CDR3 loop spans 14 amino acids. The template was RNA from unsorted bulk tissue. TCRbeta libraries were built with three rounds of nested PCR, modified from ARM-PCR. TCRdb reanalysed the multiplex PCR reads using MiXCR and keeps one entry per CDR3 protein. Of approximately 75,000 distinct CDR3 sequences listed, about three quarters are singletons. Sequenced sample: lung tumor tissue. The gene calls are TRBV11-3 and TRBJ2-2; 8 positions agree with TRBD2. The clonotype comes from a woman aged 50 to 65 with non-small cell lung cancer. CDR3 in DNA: TGTGCCAGCAGTTTAGCGGGGAGTACCGGGGAGCTGTTTTAT. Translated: CASSLAGSTGELFY.